This section outlines one T cell receptor (beta chain) sequence together with its context. Its antigen is not known. TCRdb keeps only in-frame clones here, not all; method: immunoSEQ multiplex PCR. The data hold tens of thousands of clones, with about 81% observed a single time. The data are from a study of OX40 agonist ivuxolimab in advanced cancers. Overall study context: Melanoma, hepatocellular carcinoma, head and neck or renal cell cancer occurred in dose-escalation patients.

Study-wide points: In a subset of nonresponders, normalized T-cell clonal expansion was also low.

This specimen was CD4+ or CD8+ T cells sorted from blood, taken in a trial of the OX40 agonist ivuxolimab. The origin of this receptor is an adult with an advanced solid tumor such as melanoma, head and neck, liver or kidney cancer.

The CDR3 protein is CASSLDLGRNQPQHF. As DNA, the CDR3 is TGTGCCAGCAGCTTAGATCTAGGGCGGAATCAGCCCCAGCATTTT. The rearrangement uses TRBV11-2 and TRBJ1-5; D unclear. Germline V gene sequence: CDR1 SGHAT, CDR2 FQNNGV. The CDR3 spans 15 residues. V lost 0 bases and J lost 4, with 10 bases in between.